This T cell receptor (beta chain) was captured by sequencing in a study of T cells in Graves' hyperthyroidism and ophthalmopathy. Looked up from germline, CDR1 is MNHEY and CDR2 is SMNVEV (reference sequence). The CDR3 covers 15 residues. Trimming removed 10 bases from V and 6 bases from J; junction bases left unmatched: 10. Amplification of TCR beta CDR3 regions was performed using RNA transcripts as template. With the HTBI primer set, the TCR CDR3 went through a first round of RT-PCR. TCRdb processed the multiplex PCR reads anew with MiXCR; each CDR3 protein has one entry. Among 530,000 or so distinct CDR3 sequences listed, approximately 25% were seen once.

This chain uses TRBV27 with TRBJ2-2; 11 nucleotides align to TRBD2. The receptor comes from a woman aged 25 to 39 with Graves' ophthalmopathy. Material: blood. CDR3 residues: CATSLAGVWAGELFF. CDR3 coding DNA: TGTGCCACCTCACTAGCGGGAGTTTGGGCCGGGGAGCTGTTTTTT.